These 11 T cell receptor beta chains were all obtained from the same sample, sequenced in a study of cytomegalovirus exposure and HLA in healthy donors. Primers included in the PCR were 60 Vbeta and 13 Jbeta primers. The method was immunoSEQ multiplex PCR; TCRdb's version includes in-frame clones alone and lacks a portion of them. The table lists 150,000 to 200,000 clones, over 75% of them singletons. The specimen sequenced was PBMCs. Receptor source: a man between 18 and 35 years old in good health and CMV-seronegative.

V gene TRBV6-5 combines with J gene TRBJ2-2, with D unclear. Germline V CDR1 and CDR2: MNHEY, SVGAGI. Trimming left V 6 bases short and J 4 bases short, with 15 bases between. The CDR3 has 15 residues. In nucleotides, the CDR3 is TGTGCCAGCAGCTATAGACGAACGGGCACCGGGGAGCTGTTTTTT. Encoded protein: CASSYRRTGTGELFF.

A few counts support this clone. The gene calls are TRBV7-6 and TRBJ2-6, with D unclear. CDR1 is SGHVS and CDR2 is FNYEAQ in the germline V gene. The CDR3 loop spans 13 amino acids. Trimming took off 10 bases at V and 4 bases at J, with 11 bases between the two ends. CDR3 amino acids: CAIRVSGANVLTF. DNA for the CDR3: TGTGCCATACGGGTGTCGGGGGCCAACGTCCTGACTTTC.

This clone was picked up a small number of times. This chain uses TRBV6-1 with TRBJ2-3; 10 bases agree with TRBD2. This CDR3 is 17 amino acids long. From germline, CDR1 is MNHNS and CDR2 SASEGT. J was trimmed by 3 bases and V by 2 bases; bases with no gene match: 8. The CDR3 loop reads CASSEYWASGGTDTQYF. The CDR3, as DNA: TGTGCCAGCAGTGAATATTGGGCTAGCGGGGGTACAGATACGCAGTATTTT.

The chain carries TRBV2 and TRBJ1-4; 7 bases fit TRBD1. Looked up from germline, CDR1 is SNHLY and CDR2 is FYNNEI. The CDR3 runs to 13 residues. Trimming removed 7 bases from V and 6 bases from J; junction bases left unmatched: 5. In nucleotides, the CDR3 is TGTGCCAGCAACCGGGACAGAGATGAAAAACTGTTTTTT. The encoded protein is CASNRDRDEKLFF. The whole variable domain, remainder taken from reference TRBV2 and TRBJ1-4, is EPEVTQTPSHQVTQMGQEVILRCVPISNHLYFYWYRQILGQKVEFLVSFYNNEISEKSEIFDDQFSVERPDGSNFTLKIRSTKLEDSAMYFCASNRDRDEKLFFGSGTQLSVL.

With regard to this clone: In the same sample, other DNA sequences code for this CDR3. The chain joins TRBV7-6 to TRBJ2-7, with TRBD1 identical over 9 bases. Germline trimming cut 7 bases from V and 1 base from J; bases unmatched to any gene: 8. Germline CDR1 is SGHVS and CDR2 is FNYEAQ. The CDR3 runs 15 residues. The CDR3 here is CASTPGQGASYEQYF. Here the CDR3 DNA reads TGTGCCAGCACACCGGGACAGGGAGCGTCCTACGAGCAGTACTTC.

V and J are TRBV5-1 and TRBJ1-4; 7 bases match TRBD1. CDR3 length equals 18 residues. Germline CDR1 is SGHRS and CDR2 is YFSETQ. V dropped 4 bases and J dropped 5; count of bases not matched to a gene: 17. CDR3 protein: CASSGNRPTGTANEKLFF. CDR3 coding DNA: TGCGCCAGCAGCGGAAACCGTCCTACCGGGACAGCAAATGAAAAACTGTTTTTT. The variable domain in full, completed from reference TRBV5-1 and TRBJ1-4, reads KAGVTQTPRYLIKTRGQQVTLSCSPISGHRSVSWYQQTPGQGLQFLFEYFSETQRNKGNFPGRFSGRQFSNSRSEMNVSTLELGDSALYLCASSGNRPTGTANEKLFFGSGTQLSVL.

V usage is TRBV19 and J usage is TRBJ1-2; 9 nucleotides align to TRBD1. The germline V gene encodes CDR1 LNHDA and CDR2 SQIVND (reference sequence). The CDR3 contains 14 residues. V gave up 9 bases and J gave up 3 bases; unmatched junction bases: 8. The CDR3 DNA reads as TGTGCCAGCGGGAACAGGGGGCTCGACTATGGCTACACCTTC. Its translation: CASGNRGLDYGYTF.

Only a few counts were recorded for this clone. The V gene is TRBV19, the J gene TRBJ1-1; D remains ambiguous. From germline, CDR1 is LNHDA and CDR2 SQIVND (reference sequence). The CDR3 runs 16 residues. V shed 2 bases and J shed 0 bases, with 13 bases lying between them. CDR3 in amino acids: CASSIRRGKVNTEAFF. Written as DNA, the CDR3 is TGTGCCAGTAGTATAAGACGAGGGAAAGTGAACACTGAAGCTTTCTTT.

CDR3 DNA: TGCGCCAGCAGCCAAGGACTAGATCGGCCGACTACGCAGTATTTT. Translating it yields CASSQGLDRPTTQYF. This sequence joins TRBV4-3 and TRBJ2-3; maybe TRBD2 (6 bases). The V end was cut by 1 base, the J end by 8 bases, with 16 bases between. Per germline, CDR1 LGHNA and CDR2 YSLEER. CDR3 length: 15 residues.

The gene calls are TRBV27 and TRBJ1-6; a weak D match, TRBD1 (5 bases). The germline V gene has CDR1 MNHEY and CDR2 SMNVEV (reference sequence). The CDR3 runs 16 residues. Trimming removed 2 bases at V and 7 bases at J, with 15 bases between. CDR3 sequence reads: CASSLLPGQANSPLHF. CDR3 nucleotides: TGTGCCAGCAGTTTACTCCCAGGGCAGGCCAATTCACCCCTCCACTTT.

The V and J genes are TRBV11-2 and TRBJ2-1; 11 positions match TRBD2. From germline, CDR1 is SGHAT and CDR2 FQNNGV. V shed 6 bases, J shed 4 bases, and the junction held 11 bases outside the gene matches. This CDR3 comprises 17 residues. CDR3 residues: CASRISGRARGYNEQFF. DNA of the CDR3: TGTGCCAGCAGGATTAGCGGGAGGGCCCGTGGTTACAATGAGCAGTTCTTC.